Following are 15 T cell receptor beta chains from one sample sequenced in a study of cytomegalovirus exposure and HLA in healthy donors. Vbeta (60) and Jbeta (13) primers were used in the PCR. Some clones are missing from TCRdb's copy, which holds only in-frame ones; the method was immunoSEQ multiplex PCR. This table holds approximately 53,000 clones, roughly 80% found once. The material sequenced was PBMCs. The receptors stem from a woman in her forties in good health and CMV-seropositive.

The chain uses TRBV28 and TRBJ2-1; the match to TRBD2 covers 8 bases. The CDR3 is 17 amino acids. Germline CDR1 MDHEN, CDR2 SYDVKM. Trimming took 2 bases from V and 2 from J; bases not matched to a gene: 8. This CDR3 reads CASSLVYGGGPYNEQFF. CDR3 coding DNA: TGTGCCAGCAGTTTAGTCTACGGGGGGGGCCCCTACAATGAGCAGTTCTTC.

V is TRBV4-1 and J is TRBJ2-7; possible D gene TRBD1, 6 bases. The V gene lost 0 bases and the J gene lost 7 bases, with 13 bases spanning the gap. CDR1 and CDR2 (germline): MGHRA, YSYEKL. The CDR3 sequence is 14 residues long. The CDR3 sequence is CASSQEAQGREQYF. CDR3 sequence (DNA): TGCGCCAGCAGCCAAGAGGCCCAGGGGAGAGAGCAGTACTTC.

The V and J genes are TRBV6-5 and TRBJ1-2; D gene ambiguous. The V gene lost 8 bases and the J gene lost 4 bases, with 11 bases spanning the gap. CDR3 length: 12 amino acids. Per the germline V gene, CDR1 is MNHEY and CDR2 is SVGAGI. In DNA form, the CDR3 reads TGTGCCAGCGGACGGGGTTTCTATGGCTACACCTTC. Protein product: CASGRGFYGYTF.

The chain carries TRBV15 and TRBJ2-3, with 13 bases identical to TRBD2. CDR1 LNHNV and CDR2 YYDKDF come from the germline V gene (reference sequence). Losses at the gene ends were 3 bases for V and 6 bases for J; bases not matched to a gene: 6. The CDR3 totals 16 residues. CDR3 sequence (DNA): TGTGCCACCAGCAGGACTAGCGGGGGGCGGACCGATACGCAGTATTTT. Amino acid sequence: CATSRTSGGRTDTQYF.

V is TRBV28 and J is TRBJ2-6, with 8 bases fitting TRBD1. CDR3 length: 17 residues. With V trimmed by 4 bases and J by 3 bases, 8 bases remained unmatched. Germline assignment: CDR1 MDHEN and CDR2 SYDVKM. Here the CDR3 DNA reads TGTGCCAGCAGTTCCGGACAGGGCGAATATGGGGCCAACGTCCTGACTTTC. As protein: CASSSGQGEYGANVLTF.

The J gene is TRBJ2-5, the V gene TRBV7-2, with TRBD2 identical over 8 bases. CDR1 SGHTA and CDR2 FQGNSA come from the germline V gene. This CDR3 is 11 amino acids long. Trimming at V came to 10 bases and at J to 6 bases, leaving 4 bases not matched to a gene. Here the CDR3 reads CATGTRKTQYF. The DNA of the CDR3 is TGTGCCACTGGGACTAGAAAGACCCAGTACTTC.

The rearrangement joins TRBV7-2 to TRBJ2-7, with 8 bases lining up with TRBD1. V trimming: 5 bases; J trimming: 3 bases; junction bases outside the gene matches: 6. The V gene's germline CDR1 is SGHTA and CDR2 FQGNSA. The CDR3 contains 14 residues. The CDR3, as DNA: TGTGCCAGCAGCCCAGGACAGGGAGGCTACGAGCAGTACTTC. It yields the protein CASSPGQGGYEQYF.

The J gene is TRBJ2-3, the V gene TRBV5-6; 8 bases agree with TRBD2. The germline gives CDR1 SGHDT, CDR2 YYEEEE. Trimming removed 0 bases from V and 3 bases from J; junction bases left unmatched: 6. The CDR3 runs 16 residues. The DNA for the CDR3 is TGTGCCAGCAGCTTGGTTGGCGGGGGGATTACAGATACGCAGTATTTT. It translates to CASSLVGGGITDTQYF. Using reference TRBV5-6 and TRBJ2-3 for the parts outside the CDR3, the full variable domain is DAGVTQSPTHLIKTRGQQVTLRCSPKSGHDTVSWYQQALGQGPQFIFQYYEEEERQRGNFPDRFSGHQFPNYSSELNVNALLLGDSALYLCASSLVGGGITDTQYFGPGTRLTVL.

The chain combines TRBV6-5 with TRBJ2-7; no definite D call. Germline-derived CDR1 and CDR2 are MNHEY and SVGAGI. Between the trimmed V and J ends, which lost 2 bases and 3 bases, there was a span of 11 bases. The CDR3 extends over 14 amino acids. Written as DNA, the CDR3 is TGTGCCAGCAGTTACACTGGCGGCAACTACGAGCAGTACTTC. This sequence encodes CASSYTGGNYEQYF.

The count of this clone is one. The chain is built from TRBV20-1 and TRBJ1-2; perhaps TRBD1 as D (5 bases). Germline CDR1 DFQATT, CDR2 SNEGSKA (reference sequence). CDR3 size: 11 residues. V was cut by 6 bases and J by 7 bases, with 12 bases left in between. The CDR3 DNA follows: TGCAGTGCCGCACCAGGGCTTGGCTACACCTTC. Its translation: CSAAPGLGYTF.

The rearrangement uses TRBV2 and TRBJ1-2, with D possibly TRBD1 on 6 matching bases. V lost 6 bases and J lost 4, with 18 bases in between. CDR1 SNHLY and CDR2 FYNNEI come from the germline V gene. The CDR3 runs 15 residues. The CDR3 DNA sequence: TGTGCCAGCAGCCCAGAGGGGGTGGTTTTCTATGGCTACACCTTC. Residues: CASSPEGVVFYGYTF. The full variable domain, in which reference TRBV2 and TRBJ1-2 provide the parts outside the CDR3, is EPEVTQTPSHQVTQMGQEVILRCVPISNHLYFYWYRQILGQKVEFLVSFYNNEISEKSEIFDDQFSVERPDGSNFTLKIRSTKLEDSAMYFCASSPEGVVFYGYTFGSGTRLTVV.

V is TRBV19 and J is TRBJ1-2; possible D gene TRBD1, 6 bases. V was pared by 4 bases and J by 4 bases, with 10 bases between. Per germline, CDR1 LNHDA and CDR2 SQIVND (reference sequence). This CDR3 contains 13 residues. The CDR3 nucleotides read TGTGCCAGTAGTACTCCGGACAGCTATGGCTACACCTTC. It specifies CASSTPDSYGYTF.

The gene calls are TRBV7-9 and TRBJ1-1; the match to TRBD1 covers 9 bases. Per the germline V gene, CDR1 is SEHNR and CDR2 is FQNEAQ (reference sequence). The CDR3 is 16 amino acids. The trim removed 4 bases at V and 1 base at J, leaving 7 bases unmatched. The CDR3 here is CASSYAMDRGNTEAFF. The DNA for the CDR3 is TGTGCCAGCAGCTACGCGATGGACAGGGGGAACACTGAAGCTTTCTTT.

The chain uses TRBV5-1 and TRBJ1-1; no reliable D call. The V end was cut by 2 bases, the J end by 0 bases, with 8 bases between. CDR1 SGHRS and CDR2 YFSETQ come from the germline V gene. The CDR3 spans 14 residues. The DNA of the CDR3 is TGCGCCAGCAGCTTAGGTCAGGTGAACACTGAAGCTTTCTTT. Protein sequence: CASSLGQVNTEAFF.

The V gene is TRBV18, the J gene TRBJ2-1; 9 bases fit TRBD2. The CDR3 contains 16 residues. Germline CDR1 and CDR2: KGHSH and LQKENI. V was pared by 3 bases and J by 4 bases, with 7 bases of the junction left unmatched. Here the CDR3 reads CASSPPGLAVYNEQFF. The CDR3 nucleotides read TGTGCCAGCTCACCGCCGGGACTAGCCGTGTACAATGAGCAGTTCTTC.